Presented here are 9 T cell receptor beta chains from one specimen sequenced in a study of T cell repertoires in cytomegalovirus infection. No antigen has been identified for these receptors. Each CDR3 protein is one row after TCRdb ran MiXCR on the reads. Of 800,000 to 950,000 distinct CDR3 sequences listed, about 30% were seen once; the top ten hold over 10%. The sample consisted of cultured CD8+ T cells from PBMCs, taken from culture after CMV antigen stimulation. Receptors originate from a human donor in good health (CMV status not recorded). Some clones in this sample may be carry-over from other donors' samples.

This chain joins TRBV4-1 and TRBJ1-2; D is uncertain. The CDR3 runs 16 residues. V dropped 3 bases and J dropped 7 bases, with 21 bases sitting between them. Germline V gene lookup returns CDR1 MGHRA and CDR2 YSYEKL. CDR3 amino acids: CASSQLVSPEDPGYTF. The DNA for the CDR3 is TGCGCCAGCAGCCAGCTGGTAAGCCCAGAGGACCCTGGCTACACCTTC.

The chain combines TRBV12-3 or TRBV12-4 with TRBJ1-3, with a weak D call TRBD1 (6 bases). The length of the CDR3 is 18 residues. V was shortened by 3 bases and J by 0 bases, with 18 bases between the two germline ends. The CDR3 region has the DNA TGTGCCAGCAGTTTTGTGACCGAGGCAGGGGACTCTGGAAACACCATATATTTT. This gives the protein CASSFVTEAGDSGNTIYF.

This clonotype was detected many times. V gene TRBV7-8 combines with J gene TRBJ1-1; the D gene is possibly TRBD1 (5 bases). The CDR3 extends over 14 amino acids. Germline-derived CDR1 and CDR2 are SGHVS and FQNEAQ. Trimming stripped 5 bases from V and 5 bases from J, with 15 bases between. Written as DNA, the CDR3 is TGTGCCAGCAGCCCTCGCGGGGGGGTAACTGAAGCTTTCTTT. It specifies CASSPRGGVTEAFF.

J is TRBJ2-3 and V is TRBV24-1; D not resolved. CDR1 is KGHDR, CDR2 SFDVKD, per germline. The CDR3 is 13 amino acids. V was cut by 3 bases and J by 5 bases, with 8 bases left in between. The CDR3 DNA sequence: TGTGCCACCAGTGATCCAGCCAGAGATACGCAGTATTTT. Its protein is CATSDPARDTQYF.

This clonotype was detected ten times or more. The CDR3 coding sequence is TGTGCCAGCAGCCTGGACCAGAGCTCCTACAATGAGCAGTTCTTC. It is translated as CASSLDQSSYNEQFF. The V call is TRBV7-9, the J call TRBJ2-1; no firm D call. The CDR3 totals 15 residues. V was shortened by 5 bases and J by 0 bases, with 11 bases between the two germline ends. Germline V gives CDR1 SEHNR, CDR2 FQNEAQ (reference sequence).

This clonotype has just a few counts. The gene calls are TRBV15 and TRBJ2-7; possibly TRBD1 for D (6 bases). Germline lookup yields CDR1 LNHNV and CDR2 YYDKDF (reference sequence). V lost 0 bases, J lost 4 bases, and 16 bases lay in between. This CDR3 contains 16 residues. This CDR3 reads CATSRDPGQINYEQYF. CDR3 coding DNA: TGTGCCACCAGCAGAGACCCCGGACAGATTAATTACGAGCAGTACTTC.

This sequence joins TRBV25-1 and TRBJ2-5, with 7 bases aligning to TRBD1. This CDR3 region has 15 residues. The germline CDR1 and CDR2 sequences are MGHDK and SYGVNS. V lost 6 bases to trimming and J lost 2 bases; unmatched junction nucleotides: 9. For the CDR3, the DNA is TGTGCCAGCAGATACAGGACAGGAATACAAGAGACCCAGTACTTC. This sequence encodes CASRYRTGIQETQYF. The full variable domain, in which reference TRBV25-1 and TRBJ2-5 provide the parts outside the CDR3, is EADIYQTPRYLVIGTGKKITLECSQTMGHDKMYWYQQDPGMELHLIHYSYGVNSTEKGDLSSESTVSRIRTEHFPLTLESARPSHTSQYLCASRYRTGIQETQYFGPGTRLLVL.

The CDR3 bases are TGTGCCAGCAGTTCGTGGACAGGGAATTACGAGCAGTACGTC. Its translation: CASSSWTGNYEQYV. The gene calls are TRBV28 and TRBJ2-7; 8 nucleotides align to TRBD1. Unmatched junction bases numbered 6, after V lost 4 bases and J lost 4 bases. Germline V gives CDR1 MDHEN, CDR2 SYDVKM. The CDR3 extends over 14 amino acids.

This clonotype was counted between two and nine times. This sequence joins TRBV12-3 or TRBV12-4 and TRBJ1-1, with D unclear. The CDR3 extends over 14 amino acids. V shed 6 bases and J shed 3 bases, with 14 bases lying between them. CDR3 DNA: TGTGCCAGCAGGAATGGAGGGCGATACACTGAAGCTTTCTTT. It is translated as CASRNGGRYTEAFF.